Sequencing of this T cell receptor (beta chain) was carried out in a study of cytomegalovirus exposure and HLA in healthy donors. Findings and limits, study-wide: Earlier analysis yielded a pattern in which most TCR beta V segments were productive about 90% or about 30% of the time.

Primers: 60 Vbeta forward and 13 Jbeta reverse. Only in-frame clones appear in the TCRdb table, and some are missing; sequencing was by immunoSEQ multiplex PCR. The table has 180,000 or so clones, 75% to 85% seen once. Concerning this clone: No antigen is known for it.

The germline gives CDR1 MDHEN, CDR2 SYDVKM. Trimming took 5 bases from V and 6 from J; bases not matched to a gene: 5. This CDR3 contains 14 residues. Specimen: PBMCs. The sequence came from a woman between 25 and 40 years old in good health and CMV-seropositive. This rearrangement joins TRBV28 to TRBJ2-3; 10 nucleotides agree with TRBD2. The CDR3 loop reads CASSPSGGADTQYF. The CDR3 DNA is TGTGCCAGCAGTCCCAGCGGGGGGGCTGATACGCAGTATTTT.